Presented here are 31 T cell receptor beta chains from one specimen sequenced in a study of response to subunit inactivated influenza vaccine. Each CDR3 protein gets one entry after TCRdb re-called the RT-PCR reads with MiXCR. The sample has 650,000 or so distinct CDR3 sequences, 14% seen once. This material consisted of PBMCs from blood, taken around two weeks before vaccination. These TCRs come from a man in his fifties who received an inactivated influenza vaccine.

This chain connects TRBV20-1 to TRBJ2-2; D is uncertain. Germline CDR1 is DFQATT and CDR2 is SNEGSKA (reference sequence). CDR3 size: 13 residues. V lost 2 bases, J lost 0 bases, and 4 bases lay in between. Written as DNA, the CDR3 is TGCAGTGCTAGACAGTCGAACACCGGGGAGCTGTTTTTT. Translating gives CSARQSNTGELFF.

The chain recombines TRBV5-5 with TRBJ2-4; the D gene is possibly TRBD1 (5 bases). CDR1 is SGHKS, CDR2 YYEKEE, per germline (reference sequence). The CDR3 has 12 residues. V dropped 4 bases and J dropped 13 bases, with 15 bases sitting between them. For the CDR3, the DNA is TGTGCCAGCAGCCCCCCGACAGCCGTCCAGTACTTC. It codes for CASSPPTAVQYF.

This chain joins TRBV10-3 and TRBJ2-1; D possibly corresponds to TRBD2 (6 bases). Germline V CDR1 and CDR2: ENHRY, SYGVKD. This CDR3 spans 13 amino acids. V gave up 6 bases and J gave up 6 bases, with 12 bases separating them. The CDR3 here is CAIRNGTRNEQFF. The DNA for the CDR3 is TGTGCCATCAGGAACGGGACTCGCAATGAGCAGTTCTTC.

There are a few counts of this clonotype. The chain links TRBV20-1 to TRBJ2-3; 10 positions match TRBD2. This CDR3 has 17 amino acids. Germline V gene sequence: CDR1 DFQATT, CDR2 SNEGSKA (reference sequence). V lost 3 bases and J lost 0; bases outside the gene matches: 9. For the CDR3, the DNA is TGCAGTGCTAGCTCCACTAGCGGGGACAAGAGCACAGATACGCAGTATTTT. This sequence encodes CSASSTSGDKSTDTQYF.

This clonotype was detected only a few times. The chain has TRBV7-2 and TRBJ2-1; TRBD1 might be the D (6 bases). Trimming removed 1 base from V and 10 bases from J, with 11 bases in between. Looked up from germline, CDR1 is SGHTA and CDR2 is FQGNSA. CDR3 length: 13 amino acids. In DNA, the CDR3 is TGTGCCAGCAGCTTAGATAGGACAGAAGAGCAGTTCTTC. Encoded protein: CASSLDRTEEQFF.

The chain couples TRBV4-3 to TRBJ2-1; TRBD2 aligns across 14 bases. The V gene end was trimmed by 0 bases and the J gene end by 4 bases; junction bases not matched to a gene: 5. The CDR3 is made up of 18 amino acids. The germline gives CDR1 LGHNA, CDR2 YSLEER. In DNA, the CDR3 is TGCGCCAGCAGCCAAGATGGGACTAGCGGGAGAGTTTACAATGAGCAGTTCTTC. As protein: CASSQDGTSGRVYNEQFF.

The chain joins TRBV29-1 to TRBJ2-5; no reliable D call. The length of the CDR3 is 12 residues. V dropped 6 bases and J dropped 5 bases, with 13 bases sitting between them. The germline V gene has CDR1 SQVTM and CDR2 ANQGSEA. CDR3 residues: CSVNSGPETQYF. CDR3 nucleotide sequence: TGCAGCGTCAATAGTGGGCCGGAGACCCAGTACTTC.

In this sample, this clonotype turned up a few times. This chain links TRBV5-1 with TRBJ2-5; 10 bases agree with TRBD2. The germline CDR1 and CDR2 sequences are SGHRS and YFSETQ. Trimming took 1 base from V and 1 from J; bases not matched to a gene: 7. The CDR3 totals 17 residues. The CDR3 spells CASSLRPGLATQETQYF. The DNA for the CDR3 is TGCGCCAGCAGCTTGCGGCCGGGACTAGCGACCCAAGAGACCCAGTACTTC.

The chain has TRBV29-1 and TRBJ2-2; D perhaps matches TRBD2 (6 bases). The V and J ends lost 6 bases and 3 bases respectively, with 11 bases between them. Germline CDR1 is SQVTM and CDR2 is ANQGSEA. This CDR3 region has 13 residues. The CDR3 sequence is CSVGTLYTGELFF. CDR3 DNA sequence: TGCAGCGTAGGGACTCTTTACACCGGGGAGCTGTTTTTT.

CDR3 coding DNA: TGTGCCATCGGGCAAGGTGGCGGAAAGGAGACCCAGTACTTC. Its protein product is CAIGQGGGKETQYF. The chain has TRBV10-3 and TRBJ2-5, with D hard to call. The length of the CDR3 is 14 residues. Per the germline V gene, CDR1 is ENHRY and CDR2 is SYGVKD. V shed 8 bases and J shed 5 bases, with 18 bases lying between them.

The rearrangement uses TRBV4-3 and TRBJ1-6; D gene uncertain. In germline, CDR1 is LGHNA, CDR2 YSLEER. This CDR3 has 17 amino acids. V lost 4 bases, J lost 1 base, and 14 bases lay in between. The CDR3 bases are TGCGCCAGCAGCCTAAGCGGTATTTGGTCCTATAATTCACCCCTCCACTTT. Protein sequence: CASSLSGIWSYNSPLHF.

V is TRBV5-4 and J is TRBJ2-1; perhaps TRBD1 as D (5 bases). The V gene's germline CDR1 is SGHNT and CDR2 YYREEE (reference sequence). The CDR3 has 16 amino acids. Trimming took off 4 bases at V and 4 bases at J, with 18 bases between the two ends. The CDR3 sequence is CASSPARTYGYNEQFF. The DNA of the CDR3 is TGTGCCAGCAGCCCCGCCAGGACATATGGTTACAATGAGCAGTTCTTC.

The chain links TRBV9 to TRBJ2-1; TRBD1 is a possible D gene (7 bases). This CDR3 is 16 amino acids long. The V gene's germline CDR1 is SGDLS and CDR2 YYNGEE. Trimming stripped 4 bases from V and 8 bases from J, with 22 bases between. The CDR3, as DNA: TGTGCCAGCAGCACTAGCTGGGGGACAGTGGGCGATGAGCAGTTCTTC. Residues: CASSTSWGTVGDEQFF.

In its sample, this clonotype was seen many times. This chain uses TRBV29-1 with TRBJ1-2; no clear D gene. Germline loops: CDR1 SQVTM, CDR2 ANQGSEA. CDR3 length: 13 residues. Trimming removed 1 base at V and 7 bases at J, with 13 bases between. The CDR3 loop is CSVEARRVGGYTF. In DNA form, the CDR3 reads TGCAGCGTTGAAGCACGAAGGGTTGGTGGCTACACCTTC.

In its sample, this clonotype was seen once. The chain combines TRBV29-1 with TRBJ2-3; a weak D match, TRBD2 (6 bases). This CDR3 is 15 amino acids long. V was clipped by 7 bases and J by 3 bases, with 20 bases between them. Germline CDR1 SQVTM, CDR2 ANQGSEA. Here the CDR3 reads CSARLLTGLTDTQYF. The CDR3 nucleotides are TGCAGCGCCCGCCTGCTCACCGGACTAACAGATACGCAGTATTTT.

The chain recombines TRBV29-1 with TRBJ2-7, with D perhaps TRBD1 (5 bases). CDR3 length: 14 residues. Trimming removed 3 bases from V and 4 bases from J, with 16 bases in between. Germline CDR1 SQVTM, CDR2 ANQGSEA. The CDR3 sequence: CSVDRGYRQYEQYF. CDR3 nucleotides: TGCAGCGTTGATAGGGGTTACAGACAATACGAGCAGTACTTC.

This clonotype was counted many times. This rearrangement joins TRBV4-3 to TRBJ2-5, with unresolved D. There are 15 residues in the CDR3. In germline, CDR1 is LGHNA, CDR2 YSLEER. V was pared by 1 base and J by 2 bases, with 11 bases between. This CDR3 is CASSQAVGRQETQYF. The CDR3 DNA reads as TGCGCCAGCAGCCAAGCTGTCGGCAGGCAAGAGACCCAGTACTTC.

A word on this clonotype: Because the CDR3 is missing its conserved closing phenylalanine or tryptophan, this is likely a read error. The chain joins TRBV2 to TRBJ2-7; D is perhaps TRBD2 (6 bases). Germline V gene data show CDR1 as SNHLY and CDR2 as FYNNEI. V was cut by 3 bases and J by 7 bases, with 7 bases left in between. This CDR3 is built from 11 residues. The CDR3 DNA reads TGTGCCAGCAGTGAGGAGGGGGAGCAGTACTTA. Its translation: CASSEEGEQYL.

This rearrangement joins TRBV6-2 or TRBV6-3 to TRBJ2-1; 8 positions match TRBD1. V gave up 6 bases and J gave up 6 bases; unmatched junction bases: 16. In germline, CDR1 is MNHEY, CDR2 SVGEGT. The CDR3 is 17 residues long. The DNA of the CDR3 is TGTGCCAGCAGAAACGGAGGTAACAGGGGGGTATTCAATGAGCAGTTCTTC. Translation: CASRNGGNRGVFNEQFF.

This clonotype was counted a few times. This chain links TRBV12-3 or TRBV12-4 with TRBJ2-5; a weak D match, TRBD2 (6 bases). The CDR3 consists of 13 residues. The ends were cut back, 5 bases at V and 4 bases at J, with 11 bases in the middle. The CDR3 reads CASSRDGRETQYF. DNA of the CDR3: TGTGCCAGCAGTAGGGACGGGAGAGAGACCCAGTACTTC.

There are a few counts of this clonotype. The chain couples TRBV6-5 to TRBJ2-2; 8 bases map to TRBD2. The CDR3 contains 17 residues. After removal of 3 bases from V and 9 bases from J, the junction contained 15 bases not matched to a gene. Germline CDR1 reads MNHEY; CDR2 reads SVGAGI. CDR3 in DNA: TGTGCCAGCAGTTATCGGTCGGGGGGGCTCGATGGCAGGGAGCTGTTTTTT. Its translation is CASSYRSGGLDGRELFF.

CDR3 sequence reads: CSARVPQVGYNEQFF. CDR3 DNA: TGCAGTGCTAGAGTCCCCCAGGTGGGCTACAATGAGCAGTTCTTC. This chain links TRBV20-1 with TRBJ2-1; no reliable D call. This CDR3 comprises 15 residues. From germline, CDR1 is DFQATT and CDR2 SNEGSKA (reference sequence). Trimming stripped 1 base from V and 3 bases from J, with 13 bases between.

This clonotype showed up many times. V usage is TRBV4-1 and J usage is TRBJ1-1; D is ambiguous. Germline V lookup: CDR1 MGHRA, CDR2 YSYEKL. The CDR3 is 15 amino acids. Between the trimmed V and J ends, which lost 1 base and 0 bases, there was a span of 9 bases. Here the CDR3 reads CASSQVVSLNTEAFF. The CDR3 DNA sequence: TGCGCCAGCAGCCAAGTGGTCAGCCTGAACACTGAAGCTTTCTTT.

In its sample, this clonotype was seen a few times. V and J are TRBV27 and TRBJ1-2; a possible D gene is TRBD1 (5 bases). Germline values: CDR1 MNHEY, CDR2 SMNVEV (reference sequence). The CDR3 runs 16 residues. Trimming removed 3 bases from V and 1 base from J, with 15 bases in between. The CDR3, as DNA: TGTGCCAGCAGTTTCAGCTGGGGGATAGATAACTATGGCTACACCTTC. Its translation: CASSFSWGIDNYGYTF.

This clonotype occurred many times. This chain joins TRBV29-1 and TRBJ1-1; 7 bases are a match to TRBD1. Trimming removed 4 bases from V and 1 base from J; junction bases left unmatched: 12. The CDR3 extends over 16 amino acids. CDR1 and CDR2 from the germline V gene are SQVTM and ANQGSEA. The CDR3 DNA reads as TGCAGCGTTGTTGAAGGGGGCTTGTTATCGAACACTGAAGCTTTCTTT. Its protein is CSVVEGGLLSNTEAFF.

This clonotype was seen a handful of times. In nucleotides, the CDR3 is TGTGCCAGCAGTTTCGCCGGGACAGGGAACACTGAAGCTTTCTTT. This codes for CASSFAGTGNTEAFF. V is TRBV27 and J is TRBJ1-1; 8 bases fit TRBD1. CDR3 length: 15 residues. Per germline, CDR1 MNHEY and CDR2 SMNVEV (reference sequence). The V and J ends lost 3 bases and 1 base, in that order; junction bases with no gene match: 4.

The J gene is TRBJ2-2, the V gene TRBV2; TRBD2 is a possible D gene (6 bases). V lost 3 bases and J lost 0, with 14 bases in between. The CDR3 length is 17 residues. The germline V gene has CDR1 SNHLY and CDR2 FYNNEI. The CDR3 is CASSDRLDEPNTGELFF. As DNA, the CDR3 is TGTGCCAGCAGTGACAGACTAGACGAACCGAACACCGGGGAGCTGTTTTTT.

The chain has TRBV28 and TRBJ1-6; 11 nucleotides match TRBD1. The V segment lost 4 bases and the J segment 10 bases; nucleotides outside the gene matches: 6. The CDR3 loop spans 15 amino acids. CDR1 is MDHEN, CDR2 SYDVKM, per germline. CDR3 sequence: CASSSGQGAGSPLHF. The CDR3 DNA is TGTGCCAGCAGTTCAGGACAGGGGGCAGGCTCACCCCTCCACTTT.

This clonotype occurred a few times. The rearrangement joins TRBV7-9 to TRBJ2-5; 8 nucleotides agree with TRBD2. This CDR3 has 15 residues. The trim removed 2 bases at V and 1 base at J, leaving 3 bases unmatched. Per germline, CDR1 SEHNR and CDR2 FQNEAQ (reference sequence). This CDR3 is CASSLTGGVQETQYF. CDR3 bases: TGTGCCAGCAGCTTAACCGGGGGGGTCCAAGAGACCCAGTACTTC. The entire variable domain, with the rest obtained from reference TRBV7-9 and TRBJ2-5, is as follows: DTGVSQNPRHKITKRGQNVTFRCDPISEHNRLYWYRQTLGQGPEFLTYFQNEAQLEKSRLLSDRFSAERPKGSFSTLEIQRTEQGDSAMYLCASSLTGGVQETQYFGPGTRLLVL.

A few counts support this clonotype. The V call is TRBV4-2, the J call TRBJ2-7, with D hard to call. V was trimmed by 0 bases and J by 3 bases, leaving 12 bases between them. From germline, CDR1 is LGHNA and CDR2 YNFKEQ. This CDR3 has 15 amino acids. The CDR3: CASSQDRSGYYEQYF. The CDR3 DNA is TGTGCCAGCAGCCAAGATCGTTCAGGATACTACGAGCAGTACTTC.

The rearrangement uses TRBV7-8 and TRBJ2-3, with 13 bases lining up with TRBD2. This CDR3 is 16 amino acids long. The junction had 5 bases not matched to a gene; V was cut back by 3 bases and J by 5 bases. Germline V CDR1 and CDR2: SGHVS, FQNEAQ. The CDR3 DNA reads TGTGCCAGCAGCTTTAGACTAGCGGGAGGAAAAGATACGCAGTATTTT. Translation: CASSFRLAGGKDTQYF.